This T cell receptor (beta chain) was identified during a study of T-cell reconstitution after alpha-beta-depleted transplantation in children. The CDR3 runs 19 residues. The germline V gene encodes CDR1 DFQATT and CDR2 SNEGSKA (reference sequence). Trimming left V 6 bases short and J 4 bases short, with 32 bases between. During its preparation, the TCRbeta library received unique molecular identifiers. TCRdb re-derived calls from the PCR reads in MiXCR, one entry per CDR3 protein. The table has 400,000 to 500,000 distinct CDR3 sequences, about 11% seen once. This sample comprised PBMCs from the stem cell graft donor, obtained from the stem cell graft. The chain couples TRBV20-1 to TRBJ2-3; the D gene is possibly TRBD2 (6 bases). This sequence originates from a human donor who donated a stem cell graft to a child with acute myeloid leukemia. CDR3 bases: TGCAGTGCCACACACCCTGCTGGGCGGGAAGGGAAACAAGCAGATACGCAGTATTTT. Translated, it gives CSATHPAGREGKQADTQYF.